This TCR beta chain was sequenced during a study of T cells in localized non-small cell lung cancer. Study findings and constraints: Sequencing was restricted to one tumor region; therefore, heterogeneity remains possible. Adjacent lung exhibited a median of 57 among the 100 most abundant tumor clones. Measurement of T cell clonality placed uninvolved adjacent lung highest, above the level in tumor.

TCRdb's table, derived via immunoSEQ multiplex PCR, lists solely in-frame clones and lacks some. The table includes about 21,000 clones, under 90% detected once. This CDR3 has 13 amino acids. V shed 4 bases and J shed 6 bases, with 10 bases lying between them. CDR1 and CDR2 (germline): SGHDN, FVKESK. This clone was found once. What it binds is unknown. The chain employs TRBV14 and TRBJ2-1, with unresolved D. The sequence was collected from a woman aged 35 to 70 with stage II squamous cell lung carcinoma. The sample in question was PBMCs, obtained before any cancer treatment. Written as DNA, the CDR3 is TGTGCCAGCAGCCTACTTCCCGGCAATGAGCAGTTCTTC. It yields the protein CASSLLPGNEQFF. Full variable domain (missing parts from reference TRBV14 and TRBJ2-1): EAGVTQFPSHSVIEKGQTVTLRCDPISGHDNLYWYRRVMGKEIKFLLHFVKESKQDESGMPNNRFLAERTGGTYSTLKVQPAELEDSGVYFCASSLLPGNEQFFGPGTRLTVL.